The 23 T cell receptor beta chains below come from one sample, sequenced in a study of PD-1 blockade in classical Hodgkin lymphoma. Time point here: cycle 4 day 1 (C4D1), after five to seven weeks of nivolumab. Brentuximab vedotin exposure varied, and every patient relapsed after autologous stem cell transplantation. Isolation of CD4+ T cells from thawed PBMCs was performed by magnetic negative selection. The assay was immunoSEQ multiplex PCR, and TCRdb's table has in-frame clones only and misses some. The data show roughly 18,000 clones, roughly 77% seen once. The sequencing used CD4+ T cells from blood, collected before the fourth cycle of nivolumab. These TCRs come from a human donor with classical Hodgkin lymphoma.

The genes are TRBV2 and TRBJ2-1, with 8 bases aligning to TRBD1. J lost 0 bases, V lost 4 bases, and 2 bases had no gene match. Germline values: CDR1 SNHLY, CDR2 FYNNEI. The CDR3 is 15 residues long. CDR3 DNA sequence: TGTGCCAGCAGTGGGGACAGGAGCTCCTACAATGAGCAGTTCTTC. The encoded protein is CASSGDRSSYNEQFF.

V gene TRBV4-2 combines with J gene TRBJ1-1, with D perhaps TRBD1 (6 bases). V was trimmed by 0 bases and J by 7 bases, leaving 9 bases between them. Germline values: CDR1 LGHNA, CDR2 YNFKEQ. The length of the CDR3 is 13 residues. CDR3 nucleotide sequence: TGTGCCAGCAGCCAAGAGATCAGGGGTGAAGCTTTCTTT. This sequence encodes CASSQEIRGEAFF.

The genes are TRBV14 and TRBJ1-6, with D hard to call. Trimming removed 1 base at V and 14 bases at J, with 15 bases between. CDR3 size: 14 residues. CDR1 is SGHDN, CDR2 FVKESK, per germline. The DNA for the CDR3 is TGTGCCAGCAGCCAAGTTAGCACGGTTCCTTCCCTCCACTTT. Its protein product is CASSQVSTVPSLHF.

The genes are TRBV27 and TRBJ1-1, with 8 bases matching TRBD1. V lost 6 bases and J lost 4; bases outside the gene matches: 4. Germline-derived CDR1 and CDR2 are MNHEY and SMNVEV (reference sequence). The CDR3 loop spans 13 amino acids. The CDR3 DNA is TGTGCCAGCAGGGATACAGGGGGCACTGAAGCTTTCTTT. It encodes CASRDTGGTEAFF.

The chain joins TRBV18 to TRBJ2-4; 13 bases are a match to TRBD2. This CDR3 has 15 residues. J lost 9 bases, V lost 4 bases, and 6 bases had no gene match. Germline V gene lookup returns CDR1 KGHSH and CDR2 LQKENI. CDR3 bases: TGTGCCAGCTCACGAGAGGGACTAGCGGGAACCATTCAGTACTTC. Protein sequence: CASSREGLAGTIQYF.

The rearrangement links TRBV18 to TRBJ2-2; D may be TRBD2 (5 bases). V was cut by 0 bases and J by 6 bases, with 14 bases left in between. The germline V gene has CDR1 KGHSH and CDR2 LQKENI. The CDR3 has 16 amino acids. The CDR3 bases are TGTGCCAGCTCACCACCGGCCCTGGCGGGTTCCGGGGAGCTGTTTTTT. Its protein product is CASSPPALAGSGELFF.

The chain is built from TRBV4-3 and TRBJ2-5; TRBD1 matches at 8 bases. V lost 3 bases, J lost 5 bases, and 11 bases stayed unmatched. This CDR3 has 16 residues. CDR1 and CDR2 (germline): LGHNA, YSLEER. The CDR3 DNA sequence: TGCGCCAGCAGCCAGCACAGGGGGAAGTCGCATGAGACCCAGTACTTC. Its protein product is CASSQHRGKSHETQYF.

V gene TRBV30 combines with J gene TRBJ2-7; 7 nucleotides match TRBD1. This CDR3 contains 12 residues. The junction had 2 bases not matched to a gene; V was cut back by 0 bases and J by 6 bases. Germline V gives CDR1 GTSNPN, CDR2 SVGIG (reference sequence). The CDR3 protein is CAWSVAGGEQYF. The CDR3 DNA reads as TGTGCCTGGAGTGTAGCAGGGGGCGAGCAGTACTTC.

CDR3 sequence (DNA): TGTGCCAGCGGCAGGGGTTCGCGCACTGAAGCTTTCTTT. Translated, it gives CASGRGSRTEAFF. The V gene is TRBV7-2, the J gene TRBJ1-1; a weak D match, TRBD1 (6 bases). Germline V lookup: CDR1 SGHTA, CDR2 FQGNSA. This CDR3 comprises 13 residues. The V end lost 8 bases, the J end lost 4 bases, and 14 bases lay between the germline ends.

The chain is built from TRBV5-4 and TRBJ2-3, with 8 positions matching TRBD1. Germline V gene data show CDR1 as SGHNT and CDR2 as YYREEE (reference sequence). Unmatched junction bases numbered 5, after V lost 4 bases and J lost 1 base. This CDR3 region has 15 residues. This CDR3 reads CASSLQGARTDTQYF. The CDR3 DNA is TGTGCCAGCAGCCTCCAGGGGGCGCGCACAGATACGCAGTATTTT.

V gene TRBV11-2 combines with J gene TRBJ2-2, with D unresolved. The CDR3 runs 13 residues. Germline values: CDR1 SGHAT, CDR2 FQNNGV. Trimming took 4 bases from V and 5 from J, leaving 8 bases between them. Written as DNA, the CDR3 is TGTGCCAGCAGCTCTATACTTACCGGGGAGCTGTTTTTT. Translation gives CASSSILTGELFF.

This chain joins TRBV9 and TRBJ1-2; D is uncertain. Germline CDR1 and CDR2: SGDLS and YYNGEE. The CDR3 has 16 amino acids. V was trimmed by 3 bases and J by 4 bases, leaving 19 bases between them. CDR3 residues: CASSGRGRASGYGYTF. CDR3 sequence (DNA): TGTGCCAGCAGCGGGAGAGGACGGGCGAGCGGCTATGGCTACACCTTC.

The CDR3 DNA is TGTGCCATCAGTGATACGGCTTCATACGAGCAGTACTTC. The encoded protein is CAISDTASYEQYF. The V and J genes are TRBV10-3 and TRBJ2-7; the D is unclear. Trimming left V 3 bases short and J 4 bases short, with 10 bases between. CDR3 length equals 13 residues. Germline V lookup: CDR1 ENHRY, CDR2 SYGVKD.

The chain carries TRBV11-2 and TRBJ2-3, with unresolved D. Germline lookup yields CDR1 SGHAT and CDR2 FQNNGV. This CDR3 comprises 13 residues. Trimming cost V 4 bases and J 2 bases, with 7 bases left between them. This CDR3 reads CASSSADTDTQYF. CDR3 DNA sequence: TGTGCCAGCAGCTCTGCAGACACAGATACGCAGTATTTT.

This clone occurred a few times. J is TRBJ1-2 and V is TRBV5-1, with no clear D. Trimming left V 0 bases short and J 7 bases short, with 16 bases between. CDR1 is SGHRS, CDR2 YFSETQ, per germline. CDR3 length equals 15 residues. Here the CDR3 reads CASSLGGLSNGGYTF. The CDR3 region has the DNA TGCGCCAGCAGCTTGGGTGGACTCTCTAACGGTGGCTACACCTTC.

The V call is TRBV10-3, the J call TRBJ2-5; D might be TRBD2 (5 bases). The CDR3 consists of 12 residues. Trimming took off 10 bases at V and 4 bases at J, with 13 bases between the two ends. In germline, CDR1 is ENHRY, CDR2 SYGVKD. Here the CDR3 DNA reads TGTGCCACCGAGGACTCGGGAGAGACCCAGTACTTC. It is translated as CATEDSGETQYF.

J is TRBJ1-1 and V is TRBV10-3; D is uncertain. V was trimmed by 11 bases and J by 1 base, leaving 11 bases between them. The CDR3 has 12 residues. Germline values: CDR1 ENHRY, CDR2 SYGVKD. CDR3 sequence: CAPRGRNTEAFF. The DNA of the CDR3 is TGTGCCCCGCGCGGGAGGAACACTGAAGCTTTCTTT.

The V and J genes are TRBV7-2 and TRBJ2-3, with D perhaps matching TRBD2 (6 bases). The germline V and J ends were trimmed by 3 bases and 2 bases, with 9 bases remaining between them. Germline CDR1 and CDR2: SGHTA and FQGNSA. This CDR3 contains 14 residues. CDR3 DNA sequence: TGTGCCAGCAGCTTCGTAGCGGACACAGATACGCAGTATTTT. Residues: CASSFVADTDTQYF.

V gene TRBV7-9 combines with J gene TRBJ2-1; TRBD2 agrees at 15 bases. CDR3 length equals 15 residues. The V gene's germline CDR1 is SEHNR and CDR2 FQNEAQ (reference sequence). The junction had 4 bases not matched to a gene; V was cut back by 0 bases and J by 13 bases. In DNA form, the CDR3 reads TGTGCCAGCAGCTTAGCTGGGACTAGCGGGGGGTCCCAGTTCTTC. It encodes CASSLAGTSGGSQFF.

V gene TRBV10-3 combines with J gene TRBJ2-7; the match to TRBD2 covers 7 bases. The V gene's germline CDR1 is ENHRY and CDR2 SYGVKD. J was trimmed by 5 bases and V by 4 bases; bases with no gene match: 5. The CDR3 has 13 residues. The chain's CDR3 is CAISATSGNEQYF. CDR3 coding DNA: TGTGCCATCAGTGCCACGAGCGGGAACGAGCAGTACTTC.

J is TRBJ1-2 and V is TRBV11-2, with TRBD1 identical over 9 bases. The trim removed 1 base at V and 5 bases at J, leaving 11 bases unmatched. From germline, CDR1 is SGHAT and CDR2 FQNNGV. The CDR3 runs 17 residues. The chain's CDR3 is CASSLVLRSGTGYGYTF. In DNA, the CDR3 is TGTGCCAGCAGCTTAGTCCTCAGGAGCGGGACAGGGTATGGCTACACCTTC.

J is TRBJ1-2 and V is TRBV5-6; D perhaps matches TRBD1 (6 bases). The V gene's germline CDR1 is SGHDT and CDR2 YYEEEE. The CDR3 loop spans 14 amino acids. The ends were cut back, 4 bases at V and 1 base at J, with 11 bases in the middle. CDR3 nucleotides: TGTGCCAGCAGCACTCAGGGGAATAACTATGGCTACACCTTC. Its protein is CASSTQGNNYGYTF.

This chain joins TRBV2 and TRBJ1-2; TRBD1 aligns across 7 bases. CDR1 and CDR2 (germline): SNHLY, FYNNEI. This CDR3 comprises 14 residues. V shed 4 bases and J 1 base; nucleotides not matched to a gene: 3. The CDR3 spells CASSATGFNYGYTF. DNA for the CDR3: TGTGCCAGCAGTGCGACAGGGTTTAACTATGGCTACACCTTC.